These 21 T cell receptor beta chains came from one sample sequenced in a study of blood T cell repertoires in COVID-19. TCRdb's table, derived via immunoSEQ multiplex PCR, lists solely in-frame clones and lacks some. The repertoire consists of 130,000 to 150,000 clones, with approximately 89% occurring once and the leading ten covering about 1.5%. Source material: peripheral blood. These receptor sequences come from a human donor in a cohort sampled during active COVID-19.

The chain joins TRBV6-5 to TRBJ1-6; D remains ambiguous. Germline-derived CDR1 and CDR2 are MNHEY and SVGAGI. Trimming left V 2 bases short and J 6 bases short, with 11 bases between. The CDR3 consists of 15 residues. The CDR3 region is CASSYVWASNSPLHF. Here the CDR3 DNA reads TGTGCCAGCAGTTACGTCTGGGCCTCTAATTCACCCCTCCACTTT.

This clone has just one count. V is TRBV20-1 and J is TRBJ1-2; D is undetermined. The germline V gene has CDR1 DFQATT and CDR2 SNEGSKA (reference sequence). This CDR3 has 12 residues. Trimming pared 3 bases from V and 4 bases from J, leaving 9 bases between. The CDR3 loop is CSASLVSYGYTF. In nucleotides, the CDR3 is TGCAGTGCTAGTCTGGTTAGCTATGGCTACACCTTC.

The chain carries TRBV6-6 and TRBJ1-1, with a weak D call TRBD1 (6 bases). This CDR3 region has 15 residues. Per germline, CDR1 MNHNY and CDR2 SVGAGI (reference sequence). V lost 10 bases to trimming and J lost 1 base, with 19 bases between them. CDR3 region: CATGDSTGQNTEAFF. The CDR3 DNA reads TGTGCCACCGGGGATTCTACAGGGCAGAACACTGAAGCTTTCTTT.

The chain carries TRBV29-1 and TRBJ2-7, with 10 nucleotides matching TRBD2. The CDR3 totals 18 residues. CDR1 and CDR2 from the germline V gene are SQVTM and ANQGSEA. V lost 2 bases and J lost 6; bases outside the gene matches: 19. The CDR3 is CSVEIRASGGLRGSEQYF. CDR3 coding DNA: TGCAGCGTTGAAATTAGGGCTAGCGGGGGTCTACGAGGTTCCGAGCAGTACTTC.

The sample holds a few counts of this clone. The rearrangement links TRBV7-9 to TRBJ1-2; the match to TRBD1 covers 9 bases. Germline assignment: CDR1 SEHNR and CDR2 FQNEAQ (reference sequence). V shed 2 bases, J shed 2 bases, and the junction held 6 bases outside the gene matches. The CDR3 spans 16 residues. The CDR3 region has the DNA TGTGCCAGCAGCTTAAGGACAGGGGCAGAGAACTATGGCTACACCTTC. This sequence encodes CASSLRTGAENYGYTF.

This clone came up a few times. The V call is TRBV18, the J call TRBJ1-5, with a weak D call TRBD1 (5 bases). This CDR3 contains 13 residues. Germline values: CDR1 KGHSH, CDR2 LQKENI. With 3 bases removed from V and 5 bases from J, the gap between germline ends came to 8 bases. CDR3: CASSPGRDQPQHF. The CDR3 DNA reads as TGTGCCAGCTCACCCGGCAGGGATCAGCCCCAGCATTTT. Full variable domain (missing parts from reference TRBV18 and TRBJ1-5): NAGVMQNPRHLVRRRGQEARLRCSPMKGHSHVYWYRQLPEEGLKFMVYLQKENIIDESGMPKERFSAEFPKEGPSILRIQQVVRGDSAAYFCASSPGRDQPQHFGDGTRLSIL.

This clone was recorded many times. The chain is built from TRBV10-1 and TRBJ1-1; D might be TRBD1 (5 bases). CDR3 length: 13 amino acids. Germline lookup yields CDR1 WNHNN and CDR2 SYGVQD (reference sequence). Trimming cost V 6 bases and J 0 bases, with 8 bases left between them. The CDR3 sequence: CASRRQMNTEAFF. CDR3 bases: TGCGCCAGCAGGAGACAGATGAACACTGAAGCTTTCTTT.

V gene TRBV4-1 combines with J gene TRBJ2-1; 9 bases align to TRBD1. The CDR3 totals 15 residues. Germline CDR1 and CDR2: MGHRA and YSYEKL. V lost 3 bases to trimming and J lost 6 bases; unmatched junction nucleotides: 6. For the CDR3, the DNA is TGCGCCAGCAGCCACCGGGACAGGGTCCTCAATGAGCAGTTCTTC. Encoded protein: CASSHRDRVLNEQFF.

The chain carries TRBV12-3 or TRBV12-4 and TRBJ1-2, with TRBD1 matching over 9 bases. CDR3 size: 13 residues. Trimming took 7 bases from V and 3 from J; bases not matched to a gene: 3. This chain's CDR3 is CASTQGADYGYTF. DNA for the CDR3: TGTGCCAGCACACAGGGGGCAGACTATGGCTACACCTTC.

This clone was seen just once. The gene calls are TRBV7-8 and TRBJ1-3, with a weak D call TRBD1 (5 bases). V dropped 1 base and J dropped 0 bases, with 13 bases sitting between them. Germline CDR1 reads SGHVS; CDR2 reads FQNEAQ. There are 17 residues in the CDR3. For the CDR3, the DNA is TGTGCCAGCAGCTTAGAAATTAGGGACTTCTCTGGAAACACCATATATTTT. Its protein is CASSLEIRDFSGNTIYF.

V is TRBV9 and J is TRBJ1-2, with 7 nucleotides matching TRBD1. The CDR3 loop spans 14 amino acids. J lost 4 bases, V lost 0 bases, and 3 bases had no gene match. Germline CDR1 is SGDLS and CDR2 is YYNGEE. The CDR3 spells CASSVAGTVYGYTF. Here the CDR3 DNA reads TGTGCCAGCAGCGTAGCGGGGACAGTCTATGGCTACACCTTC. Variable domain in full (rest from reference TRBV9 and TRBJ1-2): DSGVTQTPKHLITATGQRVTLRCSPRSGDLSVYWYQQSLDQGLQFLIQYYNGEERAKGNILERFSAQQFPDLHSELNLSSLELGDSALYFCASSVAGTVYGYTFGSGTRLTVV.

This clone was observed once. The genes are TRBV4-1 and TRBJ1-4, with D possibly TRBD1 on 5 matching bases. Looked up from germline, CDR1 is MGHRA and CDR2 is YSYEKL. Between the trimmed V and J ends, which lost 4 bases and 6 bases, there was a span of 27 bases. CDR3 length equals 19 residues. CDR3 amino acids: CASSRELGMGLVVDEKLFF. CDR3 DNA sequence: TGCGCCAGCAGCCGCGAGCTAGGGATGGGGCTCGTCGTGGATGAAAAACTGTTTTTT.

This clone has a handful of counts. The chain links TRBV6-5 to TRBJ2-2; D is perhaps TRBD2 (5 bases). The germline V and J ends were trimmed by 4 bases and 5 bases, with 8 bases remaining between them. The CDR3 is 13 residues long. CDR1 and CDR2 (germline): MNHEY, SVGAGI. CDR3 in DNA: TGTGCCAGCAGTTCCACGGGAACCGGGGAGCTGTTTTTT. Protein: CASSSTGTGELFF.

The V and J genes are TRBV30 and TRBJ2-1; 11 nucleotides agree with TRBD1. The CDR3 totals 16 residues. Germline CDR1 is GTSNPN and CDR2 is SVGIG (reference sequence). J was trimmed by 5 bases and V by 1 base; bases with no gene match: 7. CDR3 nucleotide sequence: TGTGCCTGGAGTGGCCGGGACAGGGGGACCGACAATGAGCAGTTCTTC. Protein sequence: CAWSGRDRGTDNEQFF.

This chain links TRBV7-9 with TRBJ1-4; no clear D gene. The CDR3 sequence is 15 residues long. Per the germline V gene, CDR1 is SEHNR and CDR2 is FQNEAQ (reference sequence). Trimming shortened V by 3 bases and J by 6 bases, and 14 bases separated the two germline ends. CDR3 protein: CASSFAQTGDEKLFF. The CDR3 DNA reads TGTGCCAGCAGCTTCGCCCAAACCGGGGATGAAAAACTGTTTTTT.

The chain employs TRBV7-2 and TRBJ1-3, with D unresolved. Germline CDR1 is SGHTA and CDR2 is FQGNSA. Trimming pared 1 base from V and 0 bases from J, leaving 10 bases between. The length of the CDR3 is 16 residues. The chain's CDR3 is CASSLVLRNSGNTIYF. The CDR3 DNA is TGTGCCAGCAGCTTAGTTTTGAGAAACTCTGGAAACACCATATATTTT.

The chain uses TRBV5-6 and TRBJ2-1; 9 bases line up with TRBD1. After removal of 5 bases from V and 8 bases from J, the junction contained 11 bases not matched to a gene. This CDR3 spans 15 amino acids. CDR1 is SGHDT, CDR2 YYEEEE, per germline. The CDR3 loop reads CASRSDRGPRDEQFF. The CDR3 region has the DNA TGTGCCAGCAGATCGGACAGGGGCCCCAGGGATGAGCAGTTCTTC.

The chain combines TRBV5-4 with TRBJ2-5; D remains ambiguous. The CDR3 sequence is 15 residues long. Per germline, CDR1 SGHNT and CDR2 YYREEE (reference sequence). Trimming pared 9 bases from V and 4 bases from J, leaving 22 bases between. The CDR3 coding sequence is TGTGCCATCCAGGATGGCAGAACGAACTTAGAGACCCAGTACTTC. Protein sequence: CAIQDGRTNLETQYF. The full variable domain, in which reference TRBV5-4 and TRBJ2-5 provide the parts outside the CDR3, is ETGVTQSPTHLIKTRGQQVTLRCSSQSGHNTVSWYQQALGQGPQFIFQYYREEENGRGNFPPRFSGLQFPNYSSELNVNALELDDSALYLCAIQDGRTNLETQYFGPGTRLLVL.

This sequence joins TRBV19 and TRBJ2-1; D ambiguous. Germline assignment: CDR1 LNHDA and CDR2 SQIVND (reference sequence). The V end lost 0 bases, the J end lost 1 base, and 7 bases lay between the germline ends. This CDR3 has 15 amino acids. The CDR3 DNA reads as TGTGCCAGTAGTATAGATTTACAATCCTACAATGAGCAGTTCTTC. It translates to CASSIDLQSYNEQFF. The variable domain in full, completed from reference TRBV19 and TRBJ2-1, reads DGGITQSPKYLFRKEGQNVTLSCEQNLNHDAMYWYRQDPGQGLRLIYYSQIVNDFQKGDIAEGYSVSREKKESFPLTVTSAQKNPTAFYLCASSIDLQSYNEQFFGPGTRLTVL.

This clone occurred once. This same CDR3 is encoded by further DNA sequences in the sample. In DNA form, the CDR3 reads TGCAGTGCTAGTCGGGACACACTCTACGAGCAGTACTTC. It yields the protein CSASRDTLYEQYF. J is TRBJ2-7 and V is TRBV20-1, with D perhaps matching TRBD1 (6 bases). Germline CDR1 DFQATT, CDR2 SNEGSKA (reference sequence). V shed 3 bases and J shed 3 bases, with 12 bases lying between them. The CDR3 consists of 13 residues.

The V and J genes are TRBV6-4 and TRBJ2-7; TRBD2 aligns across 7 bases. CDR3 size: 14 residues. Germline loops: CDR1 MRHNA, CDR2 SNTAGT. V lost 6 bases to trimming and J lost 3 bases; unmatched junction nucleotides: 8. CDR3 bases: TGTGCCAGCAGAGCGACTAGCTCCGTCTACGAGCAGTACTTC. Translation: CASRATSSVYEQYF.